These T cell receptor beta chains were read from a single sample in a study of shared clonotypes between healthy human individuals. Only in-frame clones appear in the TCRdb table, and some are missing; sequencing was by immunoSEQ multiplex PCR. The repertoire holds over 2 million clones, with around 96% as singletons. Sequenced sample: naive CD8+ T cells sorted from blood. Every receptor here comes from a man aged 18 to 29 in good health. Both conserved end residues are part of each CDR3. A D gene is named only where the DNA matches it firmly. The size of a clone is reported for some rows only, either as once, few or many, or as a class for expanded clones.

size	D	V	J	CDR3	DNA
.	.	TRBV30	TRBJ1-1	CAWDPLTNTEAFF	TGTGCCTGGGACCCTCTTACGAACACTGAAGCTTTCTTT
.	TRBD1	TRBV2	TRBJ1-1	CASSEPREGATEAFF	TGTGCCAGCAGTGAACCCCGGGAGGGGGCCACTGAAGCTTTCTTT
.	TRBD1	TRBV6-5	TRBJ1-3	CASSGQGDRGNTIYF	TGTGCCAGCAGCGGCCAGGGGGATCGTGGAAACACCATATATTTT
.	.	TRBV4-1	TRBJ1-2	CASSQDYRVGYGYTF	TGCGCCAGCAGCCAAGATTATAGGGTAGGCTATGGCTACACCTTC
.	.	TRBV2	TRBJ2-7	CASADGYEQYF	TGTGCCAGCGCAGACGGCTACGAGCAGTACTTC
once	.	TRBV19	TRBJ1-2	CASSPPAGEFNYGYTF	TGTGCCAGTAGTCCACCTGCAGGGGAATTTAACTATGGCTACACCTTC
.	TRBD1	TRBV4-2	TRBJ1-1	CASSQGTGENTEAFF	TGTGCCAGCAGCCAGGGCACAGGGGAGAACACTGAAGCTTTCTTT
.	TRBD2	TRBV7-8	TRBJ2-2	CASSDTSGGNTGELFF	TGTGCCAGCAGCGATACTAGCGGGGGAAACACCGGGGAGCTGTTTTTT
.	TRBD1	TRBV28	TRBJ1-1	CASSLRTGGTEAFF	TGTGCCAGCAGTCTGCGGACAGGGGGCACTGAAGCTTTCTTT
.	.	TRBV11-2	TRBJ1-2	CASNIAPNYGYTF	TGTGCCAGCAACATAGCTCCTAACTATGGCTACACCTTC
.	.	TRBV6-1	TRBJ1-2	CAGADGYTF	TGTGCTGGCGCGGATGGCTACACCTTC
.	.	TRBV9	TRBJ2-7	CASSVLENPSYEQYF	TGTGCCAGCAGCGTATTGGAGAATCCCTCCTACGAGCAGTACTTC
.	.	TRBV4-3	TRBJ2-1	CASSQGIGSTLNEQFF	TGCGCCAGCAGCCAGGGCATCGGGAGTACCCTTAATGAGCAGTTCTTC
.	.	TRBV7-9	TRBJ2-7	CASSLSLSPDYEQYF	TGTGCCAGCAGCTTATCTTTGAGTCCGGACTACGAGCAGTACTTC
.	.	TRBV19	TRBJ1-5	CASSIVLGNQPQHF	TGTGCCAGTAGTATCGTCTTGGGCAATCAGCCCCAGCATTTT
.	TRBD1	TRBV10-1	TRBJ2-1	CASSDRGSLDEQFF	TGCGCCAGCAGTGACAGGGGGTCTTTGGATGAGCAGTTCTTC
once	TRBD2	TRBV19	TRBJ2-3	CASRIIAGGTDTQYF	TGTGCCAGTAGAATAATAGCGGGGGGCACAGATACGCAGTATTTT
once	TRBD1	TRBV2	TRBJ2-7	CASSVSGTGLGEQYF	TGTGCCAGCAGTGTTTCCGGGACAGGGCTGGGAGAGCAGTACTTC
.	.	TRBV7-6	TRBJ2-3	CASSLAGGRTDTQYF	TGTGCCAGCAGCTTAGCGGGAGGCCGGACAGATACGCAGTATTTT
.	.	TRBV4-1	TRBJ1-5	CASSPTGNSNQPQHF	TGCGCCAGCAGCCCGACGGGGAATAGCAATCAGCCCCAGCATTTT
.	TRBD2	TRBV4-3	TRBJ2-7	CASSQEWGLAGAKNEQYF	TGCGCCAGCAGCCAAGAATGGGGACTAGCGGGAGCAAAGAACGAGCAGTACTTC
.	.	TRBV5-4	TRBJ1-2	CASSASRSYGYTF	TGTGCCAGCAGCGCCTCCCGATCCTATGGCTACACCTTC
.	.	TRBV4-1	TRBJ2-7	CASSQDKDSYEQYF	TGCGCCAGCAGCCAAGATAAGGACTCCTACGAGCAGTACTTC
.	.	TRBV6-5	TRBJ2-5	CASSYYGQQETQYF	TGTGCCAGCAGTTACTACGGGCAGCAAGAGACCCAGTACTTC
once	.	TRBV25-1	TRBJ2-2	CASTQDEGGGELFF	TGTGCCAGCACCCAAGACGAGGGCGGCGGGGAGCTGTTTTTT
.	TRBD1	TRBV5-6	TRBJ2-3	CASSLTGQGTLSTDTQYF	TGTGCCAGCAGCTTGACGGGACAGGGGACCCTAAGCACAGATACGCAGTATTTT
.	.	TRBV9	TRBJ2-5	CASSVVGSGHEETQYF	TGTGCCAGCAGCGTAGTGGGGTCAGGACATGAAGAGACCCAGTACTTC
.	.	TRBV7-9	TRBJ2-7	CASSLVSNLFDEQYF	TGTGCCAGCAGCTTAGTCAGTAACCTATTCGACGAGCAGTACTTC
.	TRBD1	TRBV6-5	TRBJ2-7	CAGVIGQGFSYEQYF	TGTGCCGGTGTGATCGGACAGGGCTTCTCCTACGAGCAGTACTTC
.	TRBD1	TRBV2	TRBJ1-1	CASSEPGTGGAFF	TGTGCCAGCAGTGAACCAGGAACAGGGGGAGCTTTCTTT
.	.	TRBV5-1	TRBJ2-7	CASSLSDRNYEQYF	TGCGCCAGCAGCTTAAGCGACAGAAACTACGAGCAGTACTTC
.	.	TRBV5-6	TRBJ1-2	CASSPGPLDYTF	TGTGCCAGCAGCCCGGGTCCTCTCGACTACACCTTC
once	.	TRBV14	TRBJ2-2	CASSPQVTGELFF	TGTGCCAGCAGCCCACAGGTCACCGGGGAGCTGTTTTTT
.	.	TRBV6-1	TRBJ1-5	CASSVLGQPQHF	TGTGCCAGCAGCGTATTGGGTCAGCCCCAGCATTTT
.	.	TRBV12-5	TRBJ2-5	CATRGLVLETQYF	TGTGCTACCCGAGGTCTAGTTTTGGAGACCCAGTACTTC
.	.	TRBV5-5	TRBJ2-5	CASSESFDYLETQYF	TGTGCCAGCAGCGAGTCCTTCGACTATCTAGAGACCCAGTACTTC
.	.	TRBV6-5	TRBJ1-1	CASSIKTVNTEAFF	TGTGCCAGCAGCATAAAGACCGTCAACACTGAAGCTTTCTTT
.	TRBD1	TRBV27	TRBJ1-5	CASSPTGADQPQHF	TGTGCCAGCAGTCCGACAGGGGCCGATCAGCCCCAGCATTTT
.	.	TRBV11-2	TRBJ2-2	CASSLVIPGELFF	TGTGCCAGCAGCTTAGTTATTCCCGGGGAGCTGTTTTTT
.	.	TRBV9	TRBJ1-1	CASSDGMNTEAFF	TGTGCCAGCAGCGACGGAATGAACACTGAAGCTTTCTTT
.	.	TRBV11-3	TRBJ2-1	CASSPDQGNEQFF	TGTGCCAGCAGCCCTGATCAGGGGAATGAGCAGTTCTTC
once	.	TRBV2	TRBJ2-3	CASSEAGLSGIADTQYF	TGTGCCAGCAGTGAAGCGGGGCTATCCGGGATCGCAGATACGCAGTATTTT
.	.	TRBV6-1	TRBJ1-1	CASRFDPNTEAFF	TGTGCCAGCAGATTCGATCCGAACACTGAAGCTTTCTTT
.	.	TRBV20-1	TRBJ2-7	CSALTRGEQYF	TGCAGTGCGCTTACGAGGGGGGAGCAGTACTTC
.	.	TRBV5-6	TRBJ1-3	CASSLQDFGNTIYF	TGTGCCAGCAGCCTCCAGGATTTTGGAAACACCATATATTTT
.	TRBD2	TRBV7-9	TRBJ2-3	CASSLGIGTSPADTQYF	TGTGCCAGCAGCTTAGGTATTGGGACTAGCCCCGCAGATACGCAGTATTTT
.	.	TRBV28	TRBJ1-6	CASGTYNSPLHF	TGTGCCAGCGGCACCTATAATTCACCCCTCCACTTT
once	.	TRBV27	TRBJ2-2	CASSVTQTGELFF	TGTGCCAGCAGTGTGACACAGACCGGGGAGCTGTTTTTT
once	.	TRBV29-1	TRBJ2-7	CSVVVPTYEQYF	TGCAGCGTTGTGGTACCCACCTACGAGCAGTACTTC
.	TRBD1	TRBV9	TRBJ2-7	CASGGQGPYEQYF	TGTGCCAGCGGGGGACAGGGCCCCTACGAGCAGTACTTC
.	.	TRBV10-3	TRBJ1-2	CAIGRLAEGIDYGYTF	TGTGCCATCGGTCGCCTCGCGGAGGGGATCGATTATGGCTACACCTTC